In this sample, the clone carrying this TCR beta chain turned up a few times. A universal primer site was added by template switching, and unique molecular identifiers were carried by the cDNA. TCRdb passed the 5' RACE reads through MiXCR, listing each CDR3 protein once. The table lists just under 650,000 distinct CDR3 sequences, around 7.4% of them singletons, with 1.6% in the top ten. This sample was included in a study of identical twins. This CDR3 has 16 residues. CDR1 and CDR2 from the germline V gene are LGHDT and YNNKEL (reference sequence). The V segment lost 2 bases and the J segment 4 bases; nucleotides outside the gene matches: 6. These data are also associated with another study on yellow fever vaccine responses in identical twins.

This TCR was sampled from a woman between 18 and 29 years old in good health. The sequenced sample was PBMCs. The chain couples TRBV3-1 to TRBJ2-1; TRBD2 matches at 9 bases. As DNA, the CDR3 is TGTGCCAGCAGCCAATCCTTAGCGGGGGCGTACAATGAGCAGTTCTTC. It encodes CASSQSLAGAYNEQFF.